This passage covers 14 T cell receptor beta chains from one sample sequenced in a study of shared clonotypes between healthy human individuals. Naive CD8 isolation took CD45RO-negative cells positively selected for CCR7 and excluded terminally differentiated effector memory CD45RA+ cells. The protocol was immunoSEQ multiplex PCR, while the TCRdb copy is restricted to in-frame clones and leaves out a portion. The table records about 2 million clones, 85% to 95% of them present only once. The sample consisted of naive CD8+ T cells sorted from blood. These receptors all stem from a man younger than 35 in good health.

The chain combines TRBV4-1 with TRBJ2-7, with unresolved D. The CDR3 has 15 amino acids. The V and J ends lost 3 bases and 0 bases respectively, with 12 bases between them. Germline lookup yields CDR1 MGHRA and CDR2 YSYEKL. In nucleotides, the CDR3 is TGCGCCAGCAGCCATACAGCCAAGAGCTCCTACGAGCAGTACTTC. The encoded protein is CASSHTAKSSYEQYF.

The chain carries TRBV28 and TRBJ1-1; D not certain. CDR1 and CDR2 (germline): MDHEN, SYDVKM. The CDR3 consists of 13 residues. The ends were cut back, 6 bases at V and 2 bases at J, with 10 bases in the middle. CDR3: CASRIGVNTEAFF. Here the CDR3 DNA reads TGTGCCAGCAGAATCGGGGTTAACACTGAAGCTTTCTTT. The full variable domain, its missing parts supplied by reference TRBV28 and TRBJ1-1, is DVKVTQSSRYLVKRTGEKVFLECVQDMDHENMFWYRQDPGLGLRLIYFSYDVKMKEKGDIPEGYSVSREKKERFSLILESASTNQTSMYLCASRIGVNTEAFFGQGTRLTVV.

DNA for the CDR3: TGTGCCAGCATCCCCCCGATGGTAGCGGGGGGCAGGGAGACCCAGTACTTC. It specifies CASIPPMVAGGRETQYF. The rearrangement joins TRBV2 to TRBJ2-5; the match to TRBD2 covers 10 bases. Per the germline V gene, CDR1 is SNHLY and CDR2 is FYNNEI. J was trimmed by 5 bases and V by 7 bases; bases with no gene match: 16. The CDR3 is made up of 17 amino acids.

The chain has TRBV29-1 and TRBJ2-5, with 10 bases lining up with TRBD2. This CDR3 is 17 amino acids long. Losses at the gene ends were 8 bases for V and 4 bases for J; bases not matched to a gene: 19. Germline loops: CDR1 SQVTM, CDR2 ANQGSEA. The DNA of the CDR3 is TGCAGCCCGGTTTTTTGGGTAGCGGGAGGCCGTGGAGAGACCCAGTACTTC. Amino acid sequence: CSPVFWVAGGRGETQYF.

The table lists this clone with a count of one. The CDR3 region has the DNA TGCGCCAGCAGCCAGGACAGGGAGTTGCCTTACGAGCAGTACTTC. This translates into CASSQDRELPYEQYF. The gene calls are TRBV4-3 and TRBJ2-7; 8 bases are a match to TRBD1. The J segment lost 4 bases and the V segment lost 3 bases, leaving 8 bases of the junction unmatched. The CDR3 totals 15 residues. Germline V CDR1 and CDR2: LGHNA, YSLEER.

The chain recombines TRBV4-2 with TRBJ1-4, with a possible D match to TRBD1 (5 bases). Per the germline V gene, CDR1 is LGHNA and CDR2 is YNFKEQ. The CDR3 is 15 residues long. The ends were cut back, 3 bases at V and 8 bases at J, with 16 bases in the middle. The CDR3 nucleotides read TGTGCCAGCAGCCAGTCCGGGACCTCGGGGGAAAAACTGTTTTTT. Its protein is CASSQSGTSGEKLFF.

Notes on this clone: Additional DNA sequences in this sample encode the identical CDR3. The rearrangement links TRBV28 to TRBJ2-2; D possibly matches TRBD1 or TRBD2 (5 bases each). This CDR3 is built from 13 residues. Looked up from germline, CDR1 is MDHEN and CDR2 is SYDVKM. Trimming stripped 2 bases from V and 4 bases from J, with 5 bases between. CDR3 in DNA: TGTGCCAGCAGTTTAGGGGGCACCGGGGAGCTGTTTTTT. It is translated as CASSLGGTGELFF.

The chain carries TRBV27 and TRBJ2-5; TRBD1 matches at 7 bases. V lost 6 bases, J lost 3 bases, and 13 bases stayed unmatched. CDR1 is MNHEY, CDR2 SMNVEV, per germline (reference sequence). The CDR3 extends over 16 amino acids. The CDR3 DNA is TGTGCCAGCAGCACCTCACCGGGACAGCCAAAAGAGACCCAGTACTTC. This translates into CASSTSPGQPKETQYF.

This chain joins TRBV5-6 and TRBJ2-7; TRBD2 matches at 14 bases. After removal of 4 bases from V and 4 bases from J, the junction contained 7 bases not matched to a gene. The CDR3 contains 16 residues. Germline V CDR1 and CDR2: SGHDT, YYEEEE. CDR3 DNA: TGTGCCAGCAGCCTAACGGGACTAGCGGGAGTATACGAGCAGTACTTC. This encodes CASSLTGLAGVYEQYF.

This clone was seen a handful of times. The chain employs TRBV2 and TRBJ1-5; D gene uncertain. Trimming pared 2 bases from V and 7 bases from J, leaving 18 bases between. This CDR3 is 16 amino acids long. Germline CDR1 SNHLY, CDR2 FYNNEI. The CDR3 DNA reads TGTGCCAGCAGTGAACTGGGTATCGGTTGGAACCAGCCCCAGCATTTT. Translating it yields CASSELGIGWNQPQHF.

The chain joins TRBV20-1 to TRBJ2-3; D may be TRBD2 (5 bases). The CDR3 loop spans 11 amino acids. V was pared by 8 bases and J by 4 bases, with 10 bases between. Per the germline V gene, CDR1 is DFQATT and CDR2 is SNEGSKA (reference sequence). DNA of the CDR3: TGCAGTCCGAAGGAGGCAGATACGCAGTATTTT. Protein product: CSPKEADTQYF.

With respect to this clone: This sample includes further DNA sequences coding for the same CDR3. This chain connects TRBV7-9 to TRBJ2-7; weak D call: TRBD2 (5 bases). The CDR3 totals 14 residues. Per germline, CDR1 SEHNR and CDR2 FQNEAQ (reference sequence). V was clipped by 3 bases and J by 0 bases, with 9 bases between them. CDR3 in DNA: TGTGCCAGCAGCTTTTCAGAGGGCTCCTACGAGCAGTACTTC. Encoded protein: CASSFSEGSYEQYF.

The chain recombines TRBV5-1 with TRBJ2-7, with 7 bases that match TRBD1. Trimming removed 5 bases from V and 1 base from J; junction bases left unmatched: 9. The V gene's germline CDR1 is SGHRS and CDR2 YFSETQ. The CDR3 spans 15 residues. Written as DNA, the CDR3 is TGCGCCAGCAGTTACCGGGACAGCTTTTCCTACGAGCAGTACTTC. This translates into CASSYRDSFSYEQYF.

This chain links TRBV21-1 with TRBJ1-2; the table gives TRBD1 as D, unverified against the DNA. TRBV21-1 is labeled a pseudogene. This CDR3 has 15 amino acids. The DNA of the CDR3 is TGTGCCAGCAGCAATGACAGGGGGCATCGTTATGGCTACACCTTC. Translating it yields CASSNDRGHRYGYTF.